This T cell receptor beta chain derives from a study of blood T cell repertoires in COVID-19. Study in general: Italy, Spain and the United States were the sources of the convalescent and acute COVID-19 samples. PBMCs, B-cell-depleted T cells, or T cells provided the cDNA or gDNA that made up the material.

The CDR3 has 15 amino acids. Germline assignment: CDR1 KGHSH and CDR2 LQKENI. J gave up 4 bases and V 3 bases, and 8 bases lay outside the gene matches. Per the original methods: Using reference gene primer amplification, nucleated cell counts were estimated. Data came from immunoSEQ multiplex PCR; TCRdb stores just in-frame clones and leaves some out. That table gives V, J and clone size, and the DNA gave D and trimming. This table holds about 210,000 clones, roughly four fifths found once. Input material: peripheral blood. This receptor was identified in a woman aged 35 to 49 with acute or convalescent COVID-19. V is TRBV18 and J is TRBJ1-2; 7 bases agree with TRBD1. CDR3 residues: CASSPPGTDLYGYTF. DNA for the CDR3: TGTGCCAGCTCACCCCCCGGGACAGACCTCTATGGCTACACCTTC.